This TCR beta chain was retrieved from a study of blood T cell repertoires in COVID-19. On the study more broadly: Material from acute and convalescent COVID-19 was sourced from the United States, Italy and Spain.

TCRdb's table, derived via immunoSEQ multiplex PCR, lists solely in-frame clones and lacks some. The sample includes 400,000 to 500,000 clones, roughly 90% of them seen just once. Cohorts were assigned according to the clinical history that participants reported. Recovered status in Cohort 3 required two negative PCRs, clearance, or symptom resolution. Germline CDR1 and CDR2: GTSNPN and SVGIG (reference sequence). The CDR3 is 16 residues long. Trimming cost V 2 bases and J 4 bases; bases outside gene matches: 11. This clonotype was obtained from a woman aged 40 to 55 who had recovered from COVID-19. The gene calls are TRBV30 and TRBJ1-5; TRBD1 agrees at 7 bases. The sample comprised PBMCs or T cells enriched from blood (not recorded which). The CDR3 sequence: CAWSSIQGDRNQPQHF. CDR3 nucleotides: TGTGCCTGGAGTAGCATCCAGGGGGATCGTAATCAGCCCCAGCATTTT.